This TCR beta chain was identified in a study of blood T cell repertoires in COVID-19 (TCRdb year 2020). The study in broad terms: Collaborator samples came from the United States, Italy and Spain and covered acute and convalescent phases of COVID-19. The prospective study material was composed of cDNA or gDNA derived from T cells, B-cell-depleted T cells, or PBMCs. The dataset comprised deeply sampled blood TCRbeta repertoires from subjects exposed to, actively infected with, or recovered from COVID-19. The repertoires were made available in a free public database intended to serve as a resource for research on the immune response to SARS-CoV-2. The samples were drawn from two sources: the first 160 participants of the ongoing ImmuneRACE study, and 1,200 or so subjects contributed by 6 global collaborators. The sample metadata nearly always contained a de-identified subject ID, COVID-19 status, age in years and sex. Where available, HLA class I and class II types were obtained from metadata supplied by the sample provider rather than from assay-based typing. Results the study describes overall, beyond this receptor: The quantity of clinical and demographic metadata differed by source and by participant and was supplied without curation.

The immunoSEQ Assay, a bias-controlled multiplex PCR, was used to amplify TCRbeta CDR3 regions from genomic DNA. On the study's bioinformatics: The number of nucleated cells in each sample was estimated by amplification of reference gene primers within the assay. To quantify the absolute abundance of each unique TCRbeta CDR3 rearrangement, sequence reads were collapsed and filtered. Productive Simpson clonality was computed per sample as the square root of Simpson's diversity index over productive rearrangements. Drawn from immuneACCESS, this table holds only the in-frame rearrangements with V and J called that TCRdb kept. Clones are partly lost; checked studies trace under half to an unresolved V gene and leave the rest unexplained. V, J and clone size were drawn from that table, and D and trimming were deduced from the DNA. This sample holds tens of thousands of clones; approximately 80% were observed only once. Around 25% of the sample goes to the ten largest clones.

On this clone itself: This receptor's antigen is unknown. No per-base quality is available; no much larger clone lies one base away.

The collaborating institutions used their own protocols to collect whole blood in K2EDTA tubes. For TCRbeta analysis, collaborator samples were shipped as frozen whole blood, as isolated PBMCs, or as DNA extracted from either sample type. CDR1 and CDR2 are drawn from the germline V gene: KGHSH, LQKENI. Taken from cysteine to phenylalanine, the CDR3 has 14 residues. This entry keeps only the CDR3 DNA: 42 bases, framed from base 1. V is pruned by 3 bases and J by 9 bases, leaving 6 bases of the junction without a gene match. This chain joins TRBV18 to TRBJ2-1; 9 of the junction bases match TRBD1. The receptor was derived from a man aged 55 to 70 with acute or convalescent COVID-19. Sequencing used peripheral blood. The CDR3 protein is CASSPRQGGGEQFF. The nucleotides read TGTGCCAGCTCACCGCGACAGGGGGGAGGTGAGCAGTTCTTC.